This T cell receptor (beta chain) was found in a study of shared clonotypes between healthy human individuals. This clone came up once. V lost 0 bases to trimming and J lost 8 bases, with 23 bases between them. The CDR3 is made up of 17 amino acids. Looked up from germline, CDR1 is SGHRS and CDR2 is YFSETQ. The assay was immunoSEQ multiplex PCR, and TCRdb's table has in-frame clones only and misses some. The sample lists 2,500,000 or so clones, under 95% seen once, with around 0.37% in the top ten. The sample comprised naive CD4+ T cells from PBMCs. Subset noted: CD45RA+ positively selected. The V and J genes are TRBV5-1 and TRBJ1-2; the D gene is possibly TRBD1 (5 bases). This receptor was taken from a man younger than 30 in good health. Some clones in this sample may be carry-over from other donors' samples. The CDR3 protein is CASSLERGSGHPKGYTF. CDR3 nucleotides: TGCGCCAGCAGCTTGGAACGAGGGTCCGGACACCCAAAGGGCTACACCTTC.